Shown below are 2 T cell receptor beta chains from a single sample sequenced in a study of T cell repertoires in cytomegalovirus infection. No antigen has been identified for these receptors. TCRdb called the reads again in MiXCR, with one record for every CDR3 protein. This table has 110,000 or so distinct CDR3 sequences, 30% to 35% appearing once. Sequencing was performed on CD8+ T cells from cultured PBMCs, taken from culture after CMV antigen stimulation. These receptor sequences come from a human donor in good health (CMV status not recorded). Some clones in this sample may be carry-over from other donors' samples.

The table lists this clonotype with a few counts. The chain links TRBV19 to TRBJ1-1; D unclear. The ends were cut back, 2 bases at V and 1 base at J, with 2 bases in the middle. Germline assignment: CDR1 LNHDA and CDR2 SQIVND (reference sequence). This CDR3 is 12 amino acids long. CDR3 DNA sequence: TGTGCCAGTAGTATACCGAACACTGAAGCTTTCTTT. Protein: CASSIPNTEAFF. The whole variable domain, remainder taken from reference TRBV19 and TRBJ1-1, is DGGITQSPKYLFRKEGQNVTLSCEQNLNHDAMYWYRQDPGQGLRLIYYSQIVNDFQKGDIAEGYSVSREKKESFPLTVTSAQKNPTAFYLCASSIPNTEAFFGQGTRLTVV.

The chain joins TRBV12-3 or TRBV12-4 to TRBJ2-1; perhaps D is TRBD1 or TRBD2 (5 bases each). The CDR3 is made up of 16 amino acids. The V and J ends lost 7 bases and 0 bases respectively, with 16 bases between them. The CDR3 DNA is TGTGCCAGCAACCCGGGGACGTCCCTCTCCTACAATGAGCAGTTCTTC. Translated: CASNPGTSLSYNEQFF.